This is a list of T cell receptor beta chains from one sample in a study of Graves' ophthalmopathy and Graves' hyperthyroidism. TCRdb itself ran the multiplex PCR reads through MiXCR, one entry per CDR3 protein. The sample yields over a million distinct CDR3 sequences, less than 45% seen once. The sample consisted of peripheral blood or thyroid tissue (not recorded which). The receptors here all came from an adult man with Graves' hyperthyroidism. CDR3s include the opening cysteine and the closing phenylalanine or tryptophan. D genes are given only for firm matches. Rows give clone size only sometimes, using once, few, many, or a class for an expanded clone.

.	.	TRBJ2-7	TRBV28	CASSPDRWGLSSYEQYF	TGTGCCAGCAGTCCAGACCGATGGGGTCTCAGCTCCTACGAGCAGTACTTC
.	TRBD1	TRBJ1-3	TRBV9	CASSTLGQGASGNTIYF	TGTGCCAGCAGCACCCTGGGACAGGGGGCTTCTGGAAACACCATATATTTT
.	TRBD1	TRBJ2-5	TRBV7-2	CASSSPDRDDSGSLTQYF	TGTGCCAGCAGCTCGCCGGACAGGGACGATAGTGGGAGTCTGACCCAGTACTTC
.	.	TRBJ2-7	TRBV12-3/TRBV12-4	CASSFGGRVHEQYF	TGTGCCAGCAGTTTCGGGGGCAGGGTCCACGAGCAGTACTTC
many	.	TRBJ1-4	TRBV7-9	CASSFEGKLFF	TGTGCCAGCAGCTTCGAGGGAAAACTGTTTTTT
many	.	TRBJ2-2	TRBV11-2	CASSLDPGVAGELFF	TGTGCCAGCAGCTTAGATCCAGGGGTTGCCGGGGAGCTGTTTTTT
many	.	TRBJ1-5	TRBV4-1	CASSQGEGDNQPQHF	TGCGCCAGCAGCCAAGGGGAAGGGGATAATCAGCCCCAGCATTTT
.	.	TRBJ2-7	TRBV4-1	CASSQGGRGLYYEQYF	TGCGCCAGCAGCCAAGGGGGCAGGGGTCTATACTACGAGCAGTACTTC
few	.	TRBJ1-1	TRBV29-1	CSVEVARDTEAFF	TGCAGCGTTGAAGTAGCCAGAGACACTGAAGCTTTCTTT
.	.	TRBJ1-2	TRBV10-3	CVKGFAVKGDYGYTF	TGTGTCAAGGGGTTCGCCGTTAAGGGGGACTATGGCTACACCTTC
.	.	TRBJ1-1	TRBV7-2	CASSLWSLQGSRTAFF	TGTGCCAGCAGCTTATGGTCCTTGCAGGGGAGCCGCACAGCTTTCTTT
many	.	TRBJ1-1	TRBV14	CASSQDLRGSDTEAFF	TGTGCCAGCAGCCAAGACCTTAGGGGGTCGGACACTGAAGCTTTCTTT
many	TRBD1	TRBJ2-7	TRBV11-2	CASSLSGQSYEQYF	TGTGCCAGCAGCTTATCGGGACAGTCCTACGAGCAGTACTTC
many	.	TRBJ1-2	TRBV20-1	CSASASRGGYTF	TGCAGTGCTAGCGCTAGCCGTGGGGGCTACACCTTC
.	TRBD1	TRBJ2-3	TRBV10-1	CASIYRTGQDIWTSTDTQYF	TGCGCCAGCATATATAGGACAGGACAAGACATTTGGACTAGCACAGATACGCAGTATTTT
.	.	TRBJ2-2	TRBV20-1	CSAILGSGELFF	TGCAGTGCCATCCTTGGCAGCGGGGAGCTGTTTTTT
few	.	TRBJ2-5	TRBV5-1	CASSASGAVSETQYF	TGCGCCAGCAGCGCCTCCGGGGCGGTTTCAGAGACCCAGTACTTC
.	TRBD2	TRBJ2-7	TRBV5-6	CASGTGTSYEQYF	TGTGCCAGCGGAACCGGGACTAGCTACGAGCAGTACTTC
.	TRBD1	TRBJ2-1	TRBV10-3	CAITADREGEQFF	TGTGCCATAACGGCCGACAGGGAAGGCGAGCAGTTCTTC
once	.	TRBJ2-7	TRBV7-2	CATPTSGSHEQYF	TGTGCCACCCCCACGTCGGGGAGCCACGAGCAGTACTTC
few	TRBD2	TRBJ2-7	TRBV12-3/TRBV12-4	CASSNSGSVYEQYF	TGTGCCAGCAGCAATAGCGGGAGTGTCTACGAGCAGTACTTC
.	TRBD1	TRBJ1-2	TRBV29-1	CRLRQGYGYTF	TGCAGGCTTCGACAGGGCTATGGCTACACCTTC
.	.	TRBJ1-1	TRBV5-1	CASSFSRGRTNTEAFF	TGCGCCAGCAGCTTTTCAAGGGGCAGAACGAACACTGAAGCTTTCTTT
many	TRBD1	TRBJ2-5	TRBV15	CATSTGTGGIETQYF	TGTGCCACCAGCACCGGGACAGGGGGCATAGAGACCCAGTACTTC
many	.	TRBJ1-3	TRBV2	CAGTDSGNTIYF	TGTGCCGGGACCGACTCTGGAAACACCATATATTTT
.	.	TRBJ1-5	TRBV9	CASSQDLPGSNQPQHF	TGTGCCAGCAGCCAAGATCTGCCTGGAAGCAATCAGCCCCAGCATTTT